This T cell receptor beta chain was documented in a study of shared clonotypes between healthy human individuals. Study-wide context: Every donor yielded three CD4 naive, three CD4 memory, two CD8 naive and one CD8 memory plate. The study's findings and limits: Around 5% was the fraction of naive CD4 clonotypes found shared across several donors.

Comments on this clone: What it binds is unknown.

Original processing notes: ImmunoSEQ only sent back junction sequences with no quality scores, so filtering was done differently. Here immunoSEQ multiplex PCR was the method, and the copy in TCRdb shows in-frame clones only, minus some. D and trimming come from the DNA, and the V and J calls and clone size come from that table. In the table there are some 580,000 clones, 95% to 98% of which are singletons. Naive CD8 cells lacked CD45RO, underwent positive selection for CCR7 and left out terminally differentiated effector memory CD45RA+ cells. This CDR3 has 20 amino acids. Germline assignment: CDR1 MDHEN and CDR2 SYDVKM. The V gene end was trimmed by 5 bases and the J gene end by 5 bases; junction bases not matched to a gene: 21.

Source material: naive CD8+ T cells sorted from blood. The V call is TRBV28, the J call TRBJ2-2; 9 nucleotides line up with TRBD1. The sequence came from a man aged 30-40 years in good health. In DNA, the CDR3 is TGTGCCAGCAGTCACCGAATCCGGGACAGGGTACTAATGGGGACCGGGGAGCTGTTTTTT. It translates to CASSHRIRDRVLMGTGELFF.